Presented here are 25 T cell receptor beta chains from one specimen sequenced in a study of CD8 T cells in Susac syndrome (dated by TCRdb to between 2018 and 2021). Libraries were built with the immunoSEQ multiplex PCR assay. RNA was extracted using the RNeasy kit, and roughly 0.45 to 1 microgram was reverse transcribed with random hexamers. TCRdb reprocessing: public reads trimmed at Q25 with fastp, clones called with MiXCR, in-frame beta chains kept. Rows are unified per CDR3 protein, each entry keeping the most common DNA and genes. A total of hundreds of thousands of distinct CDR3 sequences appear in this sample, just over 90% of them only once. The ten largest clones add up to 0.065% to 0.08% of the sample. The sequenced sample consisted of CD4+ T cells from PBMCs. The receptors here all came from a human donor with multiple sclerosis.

The CDR3 reads CASSRDRGRGTEAFF. The CDR3 DNA reads TGTGCCAGCAGCAGGGACAGGGGGCGAGGCACTGAAGCTTTCTTT. The chain carries TRBV6-5 and TRBJ1-1; 12 bases line up with TRBD1. CDR1 and CDR2 from the germline V gene are MNHEY and SVGAGI. The CDR3 covers 15 residues. Trimming cost V 6 bases and J 4 bases; bases outside gene matches: 6.

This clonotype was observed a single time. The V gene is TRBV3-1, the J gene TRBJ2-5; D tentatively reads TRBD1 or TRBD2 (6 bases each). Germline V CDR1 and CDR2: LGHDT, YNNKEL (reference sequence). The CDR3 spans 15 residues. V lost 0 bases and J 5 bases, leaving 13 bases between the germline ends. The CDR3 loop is CASSQEMGGTETQYF. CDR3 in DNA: TGTGCCAGCAGCCAAGAAATGGGGGGCACCGAGACCCAGTACTTC.

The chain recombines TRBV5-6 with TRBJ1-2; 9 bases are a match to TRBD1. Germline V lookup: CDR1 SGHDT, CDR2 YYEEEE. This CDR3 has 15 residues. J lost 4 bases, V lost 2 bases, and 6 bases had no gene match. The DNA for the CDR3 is TGTGCCAGCAGCTTACCGGGACAGGGCCTCTATGGCTACACCTTC. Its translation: CASSLPGQGLYGYTF.

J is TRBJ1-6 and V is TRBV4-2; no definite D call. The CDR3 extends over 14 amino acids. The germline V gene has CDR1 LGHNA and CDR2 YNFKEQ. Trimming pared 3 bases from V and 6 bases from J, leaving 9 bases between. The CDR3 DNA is TGTGCCAGCAGCCAGGGATTGACTAATTCACCCCTCCACTTT. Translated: CASSQGLTNSPLHF.

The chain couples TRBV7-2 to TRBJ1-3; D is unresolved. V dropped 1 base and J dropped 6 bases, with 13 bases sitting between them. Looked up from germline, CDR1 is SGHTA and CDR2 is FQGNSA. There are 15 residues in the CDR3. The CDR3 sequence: CASSLEGRGENTIYF. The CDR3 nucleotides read TGTGCCAGCAGCTTAGAAGGTCGTGGGGAAAACACCATATATTTT.

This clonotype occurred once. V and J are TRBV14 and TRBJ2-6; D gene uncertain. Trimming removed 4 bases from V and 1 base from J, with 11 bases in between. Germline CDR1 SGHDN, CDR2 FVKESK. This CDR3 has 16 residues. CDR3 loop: CASSLIDGSGANVLTF. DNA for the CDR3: TGTGCCAGCAGCCTTATAGACGGATCTGGGGCCAACGTCCTGACTTTC.

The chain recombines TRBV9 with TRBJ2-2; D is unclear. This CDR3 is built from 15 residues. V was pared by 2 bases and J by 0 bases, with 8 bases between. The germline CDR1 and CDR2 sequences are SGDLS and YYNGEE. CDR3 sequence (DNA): TGTGCCAGCAGCGTTGCAACATCGAACACCGGGGAGCTGTTTTTT. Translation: CASSVATSNTGELFF.

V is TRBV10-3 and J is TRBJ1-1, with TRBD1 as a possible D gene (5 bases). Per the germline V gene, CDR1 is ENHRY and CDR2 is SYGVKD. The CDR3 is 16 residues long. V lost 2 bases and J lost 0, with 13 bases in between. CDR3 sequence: CAISEDSGFVNTEAFF. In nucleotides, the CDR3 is TGTGCCATCAGTGAGGACAGTGGGTTCGTGAACACTGAAGCTTTCTTT.

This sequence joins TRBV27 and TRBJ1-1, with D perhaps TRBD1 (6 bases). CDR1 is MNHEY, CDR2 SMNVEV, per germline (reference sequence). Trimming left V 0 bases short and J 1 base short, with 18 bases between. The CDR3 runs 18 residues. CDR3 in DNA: TGTGCCAGCAGTTTATCGAAGGGACACCATAACAGGAACACTGAAGCTTTCTTT. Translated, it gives CASSLSKGHHNRNTEAFF.

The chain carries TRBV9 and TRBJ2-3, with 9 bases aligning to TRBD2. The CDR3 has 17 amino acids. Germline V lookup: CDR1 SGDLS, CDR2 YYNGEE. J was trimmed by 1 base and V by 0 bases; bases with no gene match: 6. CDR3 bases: TGTGCCAGCAGCGTAGAACTAGCGGGTCGTGGCACAGATACGCAGTATTTT. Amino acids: CASSVELAGRGTDTQYF. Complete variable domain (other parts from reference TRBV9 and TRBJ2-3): DSGVTQTPKHLITATGQRVTLRCSPRSGDLSVYWYQQSLDQGLQFLIQYYNGEERAKGNILERFSAQQFPDLHSELNLSSLELGDSALYFCASSVELAGRGTDTQYFGPGTRLTVL.

CDR3 region: CAAAGARGDEQFF. CDR3 DNA: TGTGCCGCAGCCGGAGCCCGAGGGGATGAGCAGTTCTTC. The chain couples TRBV19 to TRBJ2-1; D is tentatively TRBD1 or TRBD2 (5 bases each). The germline gives CDR1 LNHDA, CDR2 SQIVND (reference sequence). Trimming removed 11 bases from V and 8 bases from J, with 19 bases in between. CDR3 size: 13 residues. The full variable domain, its missing parts supplied by reference TRBV19 and TRBJ2-1, is DGGITQSPKYLFRKEGQNVTLSCEQNLNHDAMYWYRQDPGQGLRLIYYSQIVNDFQKGDIAEGYSVSREKKESFPLTVTSAQKNPTAFYLCAAAGARGDEQFFGPGTRLTVL.

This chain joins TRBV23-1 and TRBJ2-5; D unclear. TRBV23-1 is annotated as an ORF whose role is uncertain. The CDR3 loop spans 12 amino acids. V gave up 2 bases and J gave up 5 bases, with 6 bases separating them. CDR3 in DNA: TGCGCCAGCAGTCAAAGGGCGGAGACCCAGTACTTC. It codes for CASSQRAETQYF.

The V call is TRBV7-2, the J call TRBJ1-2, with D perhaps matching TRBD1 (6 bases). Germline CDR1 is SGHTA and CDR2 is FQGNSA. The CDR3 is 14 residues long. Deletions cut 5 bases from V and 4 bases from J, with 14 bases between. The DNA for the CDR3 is TGTGCCAGCAGCCCGCAGACAGGCCTCTATGGCTACACCTTC. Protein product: CASSPQTGLYGYTF.

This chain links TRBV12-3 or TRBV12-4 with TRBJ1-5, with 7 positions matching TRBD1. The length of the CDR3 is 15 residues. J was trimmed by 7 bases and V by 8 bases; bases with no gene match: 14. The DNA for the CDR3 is TGTGCCAGCGCACCCTCCAGGGGGGGCCGCCAGCCCCAGCATTTT. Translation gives CASAPSRGGRQPQHF.

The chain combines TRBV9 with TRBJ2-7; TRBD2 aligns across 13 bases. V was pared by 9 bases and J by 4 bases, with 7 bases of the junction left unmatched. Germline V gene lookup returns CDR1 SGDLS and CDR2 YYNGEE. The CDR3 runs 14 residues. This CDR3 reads CAKRTSGRRYEQYV. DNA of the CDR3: TGTGCCAAAAGGACTAGCGGGAGACGGTACGAGCAGTACGTC.

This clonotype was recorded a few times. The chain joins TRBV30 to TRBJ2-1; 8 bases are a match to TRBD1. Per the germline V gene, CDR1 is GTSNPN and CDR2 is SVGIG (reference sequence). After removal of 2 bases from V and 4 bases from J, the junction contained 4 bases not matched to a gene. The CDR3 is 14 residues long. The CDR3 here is CAWSSGGRYNEQFF. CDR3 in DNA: TGTGCCTGGAGTTCAGGGGGCCGGTACAATGAGCAGTTCTTC.

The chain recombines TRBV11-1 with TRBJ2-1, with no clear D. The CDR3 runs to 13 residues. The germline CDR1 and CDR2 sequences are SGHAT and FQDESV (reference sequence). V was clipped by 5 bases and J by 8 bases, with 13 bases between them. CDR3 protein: CASSPSTWDEQFF. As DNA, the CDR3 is TGTGCCAGCAGCCCGAGTACGTGGGATGAGCAGTTCTTC.

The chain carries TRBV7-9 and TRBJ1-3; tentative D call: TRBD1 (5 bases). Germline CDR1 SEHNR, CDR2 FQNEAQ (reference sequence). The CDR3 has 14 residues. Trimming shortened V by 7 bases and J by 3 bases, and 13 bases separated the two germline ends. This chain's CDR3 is CASIRDYGGNTIYF. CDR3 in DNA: TGTGCCAGCATCAGGGACTATGGTGGAAACACCATATATTTT.

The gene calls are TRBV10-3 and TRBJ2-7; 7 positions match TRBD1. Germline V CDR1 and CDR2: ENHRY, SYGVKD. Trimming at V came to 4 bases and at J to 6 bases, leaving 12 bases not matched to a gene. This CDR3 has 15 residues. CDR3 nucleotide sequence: TGTGCCATCAGTGGGGGAAGGACAGGAGCTGGCGAGCAGTACTTC. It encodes CAISGGRTGAGEQYF.

The CDR3 spells CATSRDPGRRSNEQFF. The CDR3 coding sequence is TGTGCCACCAGCAGAGACCCCGGTCGACGGTCCAATGAGCAGTTCTTC. The chain has TRBV15 and TRBJ2-1; D unresolved. The CDR3 covers 16 residues. Germline CDR1 and CDR2: LNHNV and YYDKDF (reference sequence). Trimming removed 0 bases from V and 6 bases from J, with 15 bases in between.

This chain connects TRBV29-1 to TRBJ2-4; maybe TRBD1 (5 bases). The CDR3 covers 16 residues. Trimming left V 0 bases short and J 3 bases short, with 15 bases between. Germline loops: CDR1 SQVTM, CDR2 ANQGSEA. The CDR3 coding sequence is TGCAGCGTTGAAGAAAGGGGCGCCCCGGGCAAAAACATTCAGTACTTC. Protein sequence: CSVEERGAPGKNIQYF.

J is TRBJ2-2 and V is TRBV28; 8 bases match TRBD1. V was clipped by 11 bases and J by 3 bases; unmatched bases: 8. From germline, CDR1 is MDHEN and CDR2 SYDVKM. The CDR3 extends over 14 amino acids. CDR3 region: CAVGGTGYTGELFF. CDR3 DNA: TGTGCCGTTGGGGGGACAGGCTACACCGGGGAGCTGTTTTTT.

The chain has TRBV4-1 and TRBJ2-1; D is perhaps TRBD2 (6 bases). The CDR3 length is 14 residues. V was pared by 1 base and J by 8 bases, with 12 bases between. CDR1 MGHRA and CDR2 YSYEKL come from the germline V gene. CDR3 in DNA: TGCGCCAGCAGCCAAGTAATAGCGGTCGATGAGCAGTTCTTC. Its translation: CASSQVIAVDEQFF.

The CDR3 reads CASSPPAGTLNQETQYF. CDR3 DNA sequence: TGTGCCAGCAGCCCCCCCGCCGGGACGTTGAATCAAGAGACCCAGTACTTC. This chain links TRBV3-1 with TRBJ2-5; tentatively, D is TRBD1 or TRBD2 (5 bases each). The CDR3 loop spans 17 amino acids. Trimming removed 4 bases from V and 2 bases from J, with 20 bases in between. CDR1 is LGHDT, CDR2 YNNKEL, per germline (reference sequence).

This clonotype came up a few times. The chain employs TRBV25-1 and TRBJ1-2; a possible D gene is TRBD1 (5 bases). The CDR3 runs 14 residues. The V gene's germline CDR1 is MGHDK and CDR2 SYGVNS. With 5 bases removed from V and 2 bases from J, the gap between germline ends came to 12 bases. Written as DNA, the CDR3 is TGTGCCAGCAGTCGGGCGGGGGGGAACTATGGCTACACCTTC. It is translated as CASSRAGGNYGYTF.